The rows below give T cell receptor beta chains drawn from one sample of a study of regulatory T cells in long-lasting Graves disease. Via MiXCR, TCRdb re-called the multiplex PCR reads, giving one row per CDR3 protein. The data hold a few hundred thousand distinct CDR3 sequences, with 20% to 25% observed a single time. Sequenced material: peripheral blood mononuclear cells (PBMCs), taken when the disease was refractory, from a patient treated with antithyroid drugs. The receptors were gathered from a woman aged 40 to 50 with Graves disease. Each CDR3 is given with its conserved first and last residue.

j_call,cdr3_length,v_call,cdr3_aa
TRBJ1-2,16,TRBV7-9,CASSLDGTGGAYGYTF
TRBJ1-1,15,TRBV3-1,CASSQIDRRLTEAFF
TRBJ2-7,13,TRBV28,CASSIRPLYEQYF
TRBJ2-3,16,TRBV5-8,CASSPGQRSLTDTQYF
TRBJ2-7,11,TRBV29-1,CSVEVGWEQYF
TRBJ2-2,15,TRBV28,CASRRTGGAVGELFF
TRBJ1-1,12,TRBV27,CASKGTGGIAFF
TRBJ2-7,15,TRBV7-8,CASSLGIQGGYEQYF
TRBJ2-2,15,TRBV19,CARYPGTANTGELFF
TRBJ1-4,15,TRBV7-9,CASSRLGQKNEKLFF
TRBJ2-5,15,TRBV28,CASSSPADIQETQYF
TRBJ2-7,17,TRBV20-1,CSARRLAGETSSYEQYF
TRBJ1-4,16,TRBV11-2,CASSLDAWTGGEKLFF
TRBJ1-1,12,TRBV27,CASSSWTTEAFF
TRBJ2-7,15,TRBV28,CASSIAAGGPYEQYF
TRBJ1-1,12,TRBV10-3,CAIRRETGAAFF
TRBJ2-2,17,TRBV14,CASSLSVRPTNTGELFF
TRBJ2-7,14,TRBV28,CASTRVVTGYEQYF
TRBJ2-7,11,TRBV20-1,CSATPGGEQYF
TRBJ1-1,14,TRBV19,CASSIGKKNTEAFF
TRBJ2-5,15,TRBV28,CASSILAGGTETQYF
TRBJ2-7,13,TRBV14,CATMSGVFYEQYF
TRBJ2-1,11,TRBV29-1,CSVQGFNEQFF
TRBJ2-3,13,TRBV19,CASSTGSYGTQYF
TRBJ1-6,16,TRBV7-3,CASSLKGQGFNPPLHF
TRBJ2-3,16,TRBV2,CASKEPIIGRVDTQYF
TRBJ2-2,14,TRBV5-1,CASSQGLATGELFF
TRBJ2-7,15,TRBV7-6,CASSSRIGSHYEQYF
TRBJ2-3,13,TRBV29-1,CSVEIGLTDTQYF
TRBJ2-7,16,TRBV28,CASRSPQGERYYEQYF
TRBJ1-2,16,TRBV10-3,CAISAMSGTANYGYTF
TRBJ1-1,14,TRBV28,CASSFEGLGTEAFF
TRBJ1-4,15,TRBV12-3/TRBV12-4,CASSTPTRGIEKLFF
TRBJ2-2,14,TRBV27,CASRTSLNTGELFF
TRBJ2-7,16,TRBV4-1,CASSHSSSGSTYEQYF
TRBJ2-2,11,TRBV29-1,CSATPGGELFF
TRBJ2-2,16,TRBV12-3/TRBV12-4,CASSFTRGRSTGELFF
TRBJ1-3,16,TRBV20-1,CSARVDSINSGNTIYF
TRBJ1-2,13,TRBV20-1,CSAREGPNYGYTF
TRBJ2-2,17,TRBV10-2,CASSVRGGRAFTGELFF
TRBJ2-1,13,TRBV11-2,CASSLDPDVEQFF
TRBJ2-7,14,TRBV19,CASSSGTATDEQYF
TRBJ1-5,17,TRBV5-1,CASSLDTDSQSNQPQHF
TRBJ2-7,15,TRBV6-2/TRBV6-3,CASSWVGAVTYEQYF
TRBJ2-7,15,TRBV4-2,CASSQVLGSSYEQYF
TRBJ1-3,14,TRBV9,CASSAGTYGNTIYF
TRBJ2-5,14,TRBV4-1,CASSPRRVGETQYF
TRBJ2-5,15,TRBV6-1,CASSPPGTKQETQYF
TRBJ2-7,14,TRBV12-3/TRBV12-4,CASSFRREPYEQYF
TRBJ1-5,15,TRBV9,CASSVGQGLNQPQHF